A selection of T cell receptor beta chains follows, all from one sample in a study of blood T cell repertoires in COVID-19. Clones were read by immunoSEQ multiplex PCR, and TCRdb kept only the in-frame ones, dropping some. The sample consists of hundreds of thousands of clones, roughly four fifths of them appearing once. The sequencing input was peripheral blood. These receptors originate from a woman aged 50 to 60 with acute or convalescent COVID-19. Both conserved end residues are part of each CDR3. The order of the fields is CDR3 DNA, CDR3 protein, D gene, J gene, V gene, clone size. A D gene is named only where the DNA matches it firmly. Size tells how often a clone was seen (once, few, many) or the class of an expanded clone, and some rows leave it out.

TGTGCCAGCAGCTGGGGGACTTCGGGAAACACCATATATTTT	CASSWGTSGNTIYF	.	TRBJ1-3	TRBV5-4	.
TGTGCCAGTTCCCTAGCGGGAGCAGAGACCCAGTACTTC	CASSLAGAETQYF	TRBD2	TRBJ2-5	TRBV12-3/TRBV12-4	few
TGTGCCAGCAGCTTAGATCGGGCCGGCGGGAACATTCAGTACTTC	CASSLDRAGGNIQYF	.	TRBJ2-4	TRBV11-3	once
TGTGCCAGCTCACCACTGACAGAAAGTGGAAACACCATATATTTT	CASSPLTESGNTIYF	.	TRBJ1-3	TRBV18	.
TGTGCCTGGACCCCAGGGTATAGTTCACCCCTCCACTTT	CAWTPGYSSPLHF	.	TRBJ1-6	TRBV30	few
TGTGCCAGCAGCCGAGCGGGGGCCTACAATGAGCAGTTCTTC	CASSRAGAYNEQFF	TRBD2	TRBJ2-1	TRBV9	.
TGTGCCAGCAGCAAGCCACAGGGGCTGACAGAGGACGAGCAGTACTTC	CASSKPQGLTEDEQYF	TRBD1	TRBJ2-7	TRBV11-2	few
TGTGCCAGCAAGGAAATTGGAGTTAACTATGGCTACACCTTC	CASKEIGVNYGYTF	.	TRBJ1-2	TRBV6-5	.
TGTGCCAGCAGGACAGGGCTCGAGCAGTACTTC	CASRTGLEQYF	TRBD1	TRBJ2-7	TRBV12-3/TRBV12-4	.
TGTGCCAGCAGCCAAGGCGTAGTCAGACAGGGTTATGGCTACACCTTC	CASSQGVVRQGYGYTF	TRBD1	TRBJ1-2	TRBV3-1/TRBV3-2	.
TGTGCCAGTAGTCGGGCTAGCGAGTACGAGCAGTACTTC	CASSRASEYEQYF	.	TRBJ2-7	TRBV19	.
TGTGCCAGCAGCTGGGGGGTGTCCGGGGAGCTGTTTTTT	CASSWGVSGELFF	.	TRBJ2-2	TRBV5-5	few
TGTGCCAGCAGCTTAGTAGCGGGAGAAACCGGGGAGCTGTTTTTT	CASSLVAGETGELFF	TRBD2	TRBJ2-2	TRBV7-2	.
TGTGCCAGCAGCGTAGCTCCTTCCAGGGGCACTGAAGCTTTCTTT	CASSVAPSRGTEAFF	.	TRBJ1-1	TRBV9	.
TGTGCCAGCAGTACAGATGAAAAACTGTTTTTT	CASSTDEKLFF	.	TRBJ1-4	TRBV2	.
TGTGCCAGCAAGATCCGGGAAGGCGGGGAGCTGTTTTTT	CASKIREGGELFF	.	TRBJ2-2	TRBV6-6	.